The table lists the clone carrying this TCR beta chain with a count of one. A read error may produce the germline difference seen at one junction end. TCRdb ran MiXCR on the PCR reads and lists one entry per CDR3 protein. The sample carries 9,500 to 11,000 distinct CDR3 sequences, approximately 58% recorded once. This sample is drawn from a study of CD4 and CD8 cells across lung adenocarcinoma regions. The patients had localized lung adenocarcinoma, a non-small cell subtype. The germline CDR1 and CDR2 sequences are MNHNS and SASEGT. The CDR3 extends over 15 amino acids. The chain has TRBV6-1 and TRBJ2-3, with a possible D match to TRBD2 (5 bases). Sequencing was done on a sample of CD8+ T cells from the margin of a lung tumor. The sequence was collected from a male donor with lung adenocarcinoma. The CD4 and CD8 labels of this study may be unreliable. This CDR3 reads CVRSGRADGTEEQFF. The CDR3 DNA follows: TGTGTCAGGAGCGGACGGGCGGATGGCACAGAGGAGCAGTTTTTT.